Listed here are 32 T cell receptor beta chains from one sample, sequenced in a study of human T cells and chemical hapten exposure. MiXCR, run by TCRdb on the RACE reads, gives a single entry per CDR3 protein. Found here are 370,000 or so distinct CDR3 sequences, 4.8% of them singletons; the top ten hold roughly 2.4%. As to time point: patch test 1, 2 weeks after DPC sensitization. Stated treatment: therapeutic diphenylcyclopropenone sensitization with weekly scalp DPC. This specimen consisted of whole blood, obtained in connection with sensitization to the hapten diphenylcyclopropenone (DPC). The receptors derive from a woman between 50 and 59 years old with alopecia areata. Some clones in this sample may be carry-over from other donors' samples.

This clonotype was seen many times. This rearrangement joins TRBV12-3 or TRBV12-4 to TRBJ2-1; 9 nucleotides line up with TRBD1. The ends lost 3 bases at V and 7 bases at J; junction bases unmatched: 7. The CDR3 is 15 residues long. CDR3 sequence reads: CASSFPLQGANEQFF. In DNA, the CDR3 is TGTGCCAGCAGTTTCCCTTTACAGGGGGCGAATGAGCAGTTCTTC.

The J gene is TRBJ1-1, the V gene TRBV6-5; tentative D call: TRBD1 (6 bases). This CDR3 has 14 residues. Trimming left V 6 bases short and J 1 base short, with 12 bases between. Germline V lookup: CDR1 MNHEY, CDR2 SVGAGI. In DNA, the CDR3 is TGTGCCAGCAGACTGGACAGCCCGAACACTGAAGCTTTCTTT. Translated: CASRLDSPNTEAFF.

In its sample, this clonotype was seen many times. The chain is built from TRBV5-1 and TRBJ1-1; D gene uncertain. This CDR3 has 17 residues. Per germline, CDR1 SGHRS and CDR2 YFSETQ. V gave up 4 bases and J gave up 4 bases, with 23 bases separating them. The CDR3 DNA sequence: TGCGCCAGCAGCGCCGGGGTAAATGGAGGCCATGGCACTGAAGCTTTCTTT. This sequence encodes CASSAGVNGGHGTEAFF.

Only a few counts were recorded for this clonotype. The V call is TRBV11-2, the J call TRBJ2-3; 11 nucleotides match TRBD1. The J segment lost 3 bases and the V segment lost 0 bases, leaving 11 bases of the junction unmatched. The V gene's germline CDR1 is SGHAT and CDR2 FQNNGV. The CDR3 is 19 amino acids. The CDR3 coding sequence is TGTGCCAGCAGCTTAGAAGGGTTCTACGGGACAGGGGGGACAGATACGCAGTATTTT. Residues: CASSLEGFYGTGGTDTQYF.

The sample holds a few counts of this clonotype. The CDR3: CASSSWDSQNTEAFF. DNA for the CDR3: TGTGCCAGCAGCTCCTGGGACAGTCAGAACACTGAAGCTTTCTTT. J is TRBJ1-1 and V is TRBV7-9; 7 bases map to TRBD1. This CDR3 is built from 15 residues. Per the germline V gene, CDR1 is SEHNR and CDR2 is FQNEAQ (reference sequence). Trimming removed 4 bases from V and 1 base from J; junction bases left unmatched: 6. The complete variable domain, with remaining parts taken from reference TRBV7-9 and TRBJ1-1, reads DTGVSQNPRHKITKRGQNVTFRCDPISEHNRLYWYRQTLGQGPEFLTYFQNEAQLEKSRLLSDRFSAERPKGSFSTLEIQRTEQGDSAMYLCASSSWDSQNTEAFFGQGTRLTVV.

At least ten counts were recorded for this clonotype. The chain employs TRBV12-3 or TRBV12-4 and TRBJ1-5; no clear D. The CDR3 totals 14 residues. Trimming took 2 bases from V and 4 from J, leaving 9 bases between them. The CDR3 region has the DNA TGTGCCAGCAGTTTAATGAGTTCTAATCAGCCCCAGCATTTT. As protein: CASSLMSSNQPQHF.

This clonotype was seen only a few times. This rearrangement joins TRBV6-2 or TRBV6-3 to TRBJ2-1, with 9 bases lining up with TRBD2. CDR3 length equals 16 residues. Germline assignment: CDR1 MNHEY and CDR2 SVGEGT. Germline trimming cut 6 bases from V and 7 bases from J; bases unmatched to any gene: 13. This CDR3 reads CASSLIGTSRENEQFF. The CDR3 bases are TGTGCCAGCAGCTTAATAGGGACTAGCCGTGAGAATGAGCAGTTCTTC.

This clonotype was found a few times. The chain links TRBV10-3 to TRBJ1-1; 8 bases agree with TRBD1. With 9 bases clipped from V and 2 bases from J, the junction kept 5 bases outside the gene matches. This CDR3 region has 13 residues. Per the germline V gene, CDR1 is ENHRY and CDR2 is SYGVKD. CDR3 DNA sequence: TGTGCCATTCTACAGGGGGTTAACACTGAAGCTTTCTTT. It translates to CAILQGVNTEAFF.

The V call is TRBV20-1, the J call TRBJ2-3; no definite D call. The CDR3 sequence is 13 residues long. The V gene lost 6 bases and the J gene lost 1 base, with 11 bases spanning the gap. Germline V lookup: CDR1 DFQATT, CDR2 SNEGSKA (reference sequence). The DNA for the CDR3 is TGCAGTGCCAAGGGCGTGGGCACAGATACGCAGTATTTT. The encoded protein is CSAKGVGTDTQYF.

This clonotype was observed many times. The chain has TRBV7-9 and TRBJ2-4; possibly TRBD1 or TRBD2 for D (5 bases each). The germline V gene has CDR1 SEHNR and CDR2 FQNEAQ (reference sequence). This CDR3 has 13 residues. Between the trimmed V and J ends, which lost 2 bases and 6 bases, there was a span of 8 bases. CDR3 loop: CASSLTGGNIQYF. In nucleotides, the CDR3 is TGTGCCAGCAGCTTAACAGGAGGAAACATTCAGTACTTC.

There are many counts of this clonotype. The chain recombines TRBV20-1 with TRBJ1-6; the D is unclear. The V end lost 0 bases, the J end lost 2 bases, and 5 bases lay between the germline ends. Germline CDR1 DFQATT, CDR2 SNEGSKA (reference sequence). This CDR3 has 14 residues. CDR3 nucleotide sequence: TGCAGTGCTAGAGACAAAGCCTATAATTCACCCCTCCACTTT. It is translated as CSARDKAYNSPLHF.

Many counts were recorded for this clonotype. V gene TRBV12-3 or TRBV12-4 combines with J gene TRBJ1-2; D not resolved. CDR3 size: 13 residues. V was trimmed by 6 bases and J by 3 bases, leaving 11 bases between them. CDR3 region: CASSVLEDYGYTF. The CDR3 coding sequence is TGTGCCAGCAGCGTCTTGGAGGACTATGGCTACACCTTC.

This clonotype occurred a few times. One end of the junction does not line up with germline, which may come from a read error. This rearrangement joins TRBV30 to TRBJ2-5, with unresolved D. CDR3 size: 13 residues. Germline-derived CDR1 and CDR2 are GTSNPN and SVGIG (reference sequence). The CDR3 region has the DNA TGTGCCTGGAGTCGGACGTCTCAAGGGACCCAGTACTTC. Amino acid sequence: CAWSRTSQGTQYF.

This clonotype was recorded at least ten times. V and J are TRBV7-2 and TRBJ1-3, with a weak D call TRBD1 (6 bases). The CDR3 runs 15 residues. Germline CDR1 and CDR2: SGHTA and FQGNSA. Trimming shortened V by 7 bases and J by 0 bases, and 13 bases separated the two germline ends. The CDR3, as DNA: TGTGCCAGCAACACAGGGCCAACCTCTGGAAACACCATATATTTT. Translated, it gives CASNTGPTSGNTIYF.

The chain recombines TRBV7-6 with TRBJ2-1, with D tentatively TRBD1 or TRBD2 (5 bases each). V lost 5 bases, J lost 3 bases, and 14 bases lay in between. The CDR3 spans 15 residues. Germline CDR1 and CDR2: SGHVS and FNYEAQ. The CDR3 nucleotides are TGTGCCAGCAGCCGTTGGGGGTCTCTCTACAATGAGCAGTTCTTC. Translating it yields CASSRWGSLYNEQFF.

The V call is TRBV6-5, the J call TRBJ1-1; no firm D call. Germline values: CDR1 MNHEY, CDR2 SVGAGI. Trimming shortened V by 5 bases and J by 2 bases, and 9 bases separated the two germline ends. There are 13 residues in the CDR3. In DNA form, the CDR3 reads TGTGCCAGCAGTGTCCCGGGAAACACTGAAGCTTTCTTT. This gives the protein CASSVPGNTEAFF.

This clonotype was recorded at least ten times. The V and J genes are TRBV27 and TRBJ2-1, with TRBD1 as a possible D gene (6 bases). This CDR3 region has 16 residues. Germline V gives CDR1 MNHEY, CDR2 SMNVEV (reference sequence). The germline V and J ends were trimmed by 7 bases and 4 bases, with 20 bases remaining between them. CDR3 nucleotides: TGTGCCAGCACCTTGTCCGGGACAACTGCATACAATGAGCAGTTCTTC. Protein product: CASTLSGTTAYNEQFF.

Regarding this clonotype: Compared with germline, one end of the junction differs, possibly owing to a read error. The chain uses TRBV12-3 or TRBV12-4 and TRBJ1-4, with a tentative D call TRBD1 (5 bases). CDR3 size: 11 residues. The CDR3, as DNA: TGTGCCAGCAGTCGATCGGGACCGATGATTTTT. This sequence encodes CASSRSGPMIF.

The chain is built from TRBV6-5 and TRBJ2-3, with a weak D call TRBD1 (5 bases). V lost 2 bases to trimming and J lost 3 bases, with 9 bases between them. The CDR3 is made up of 14 amino acids. Germline V gene lookup returns CDR1 MNHEY and CDR2 SVGAGI. The CDR3 sequence: CASSYTQGTDTQYF. The CDR3 nucleotides read TGTGCCAGCAGTTACACCCAGGGTACAGATACGCAGTATTTT.

This clonotype was seen repeatedly, ten times or more. The V call is TRBV29-1, the J call TRBJ2-2; tentatively, D is TRBD1 (6 bases). The CDR3 is 14 amino acids. Trimming cost V 4 bases and J 6 bases, with 15 bases left between them. CDR1 and CDR2 (germline): SQVTM, ANQGSEA. The CDR3 protein is CSVAGTPNAGELFF. CDR3 DNA sequence: TGCAGCGTTGCTGGGACACCCAACGCCGGGGAGCTGTTTTTT.

The chain is built from TRBV11-2 and TRBJ2-1; TRBD2 aligns across 7 bases. This CDR3 spans 16 amino acids. The V gene end was trimmed by 3 bases and the J gene end by 9 bases; junction bases not matched to a gene: 14. Germline CDR1 reads SGHAT; CDR2 reads FQNNGV. The CDR3 reads CASSFTLLADQGEQFF. DNA for the CDR3: TGTGCCAGCAGCTTCACCCTCCTAGCGGACCAGGGTGAGCAGTTCTTC.

This clonotype has a handful of counts. The CDR3 nucleotides read TGTGCCAGCAGTTCTAACAGGGGGGATAATTCACCCCTCCACTTT. It is translated as CASSSNRGDNSPLHF. This chain links TRBV6-5 with TRBJ1-6; the match to TRBD1 covers 8 bases. J gave up 5 bases and V 4 bases, and 4 bases lay outside the gene matches. CDR1 is MNHEY, CDR2 SVGAGI, per germline. The CDR3 runs to 15 residues.

The table lists this clonotype with many counts. The CDR3 bases are TGTGCCAGCAGCTTGGGCCCTACGACTTACGAGCAGTACTTC. It encodes CASSLGPTTYEQYF. The chain uses TRBV5-5 and TRBJ2-7; no reliable D call. CDR1 SGHKS and CDR2 YYEKEE come from the germline V gene (reference sequence). Trimming removed 0 bases from V and 4 bases from J, with 11 bases in between. CDR3 length: 14 amino acids.

The chain uses TRBV5-4 and TRBJ2-1; D perhaps matches TRBD1 (5 bases). From germline, CDR1 is SGHNT and CDR2 YYREEE (reference sequence). The CDR3 is made up of 15 amino acids. Trimming pared 4 bases from V and 5 bases from J, leaving 16 bases between. The CDR3 region is CASSHHAETDNEQFF. The CDR3 DNA is TGTGCCAGCAGCCACCATGCCGAGACAGACAATGAGCAGTTCTTC.

In this sample, this clonotype turned up many times. The genes are TRBV20-1 and TRBJ2-7; the D is unclear. This CDR3 spans 11 amino acids. Per the germline V gene, CDR1 is DFQATT and CDR2 is SNEGSKA (reference sequence). DNA for the CDR3: TGCAGCGCCCGACTCCCCCCTGAGCAGTACTTC. As protein: CSARLPPEQYF.

Many counts were recorded for this clonotype. J is TRBJ1-5 and V is TRBV5-6; D gene ambiguous. CDR3 size: 13 residues. With 4 bases removed from V and 4 bases from J, the gap between germline ends came to 9 bases. Germline CDR1 reads SGHDT; CDR2 reads YYEEEE. CDR3 DNA sequence: TGTGCCAGCAGCCTACGGTTGAATCAGCCCCAGCATTTT. Protein: CASSLRLNQPQHF.

There are many counts of this clonotype. The V and J genes are TRBV12-3 or TRBV12-4 and TRBJ1-2; a weak D match, TRBD1 (6 bases). V was pared by 6 bases and J by 7 bases, with 15 bases between. The CDR3 is 13 amino acids. CDR3 sequence: CASRPNRVAGYTF. The CDR3 nucleotides read TGTGCCAGCAGACCCAACAGGGTCGCTGGCTACACCTTC.

This clonotype appeared a few times. The rearrangement links TRBV10-2 to TRBJ2-7; the D is unclear. V gave up 6 bases and J gave up 6 bases, with 9 bases separating them. This CDR3 has 11 residues. Germline assignment: CDR1 WSHSY and CDR2 SAAADI. CDR3 protein: CASRGPGEQYF. The CDR3 DNA sequence: TGCGCCAGCAGAGGGCCCGGCGAGCAGTACTTC.

There are many counts of this clonotype. This CDR3 reads CSADSGQRTFTDTQYF. The CDR3 DNA reads TGCAGTGCTGATAGTGGTCAGCGGACTTTCACAGATACGCAGTATTTT. This sequence joins TRBV20-1 and TRBJ2-3; D might be TRBD2 (5 bases). The V and J ends lost 5 bases and 2 bases respectively, with 20 bases between them. Germline CDR1 DFQATT, CDR2 SNEGSKA (reference sequence). This CDR3 comprises 16 residues.

This clonotype was detected a few times. The CDR3, as DNA: TGTGCCAGCAGCCAACCGGGACAGGGGTCACCCTCCTATAATTCACCCCTCCACTTT. It specifies CASSQPGQGSPSYNSPLHF. The chain carries TRBV3-1 and TRBJ1-6; 10 bases map to TRBD1. The CDR3 loop spans 19 amino acids. CDR1 LGHDT and CDR2 YNNKEL come from the germline V gene (reference sequence). The V gene end was trimmed by 2 bases and the J gene end by 0 bases; junction bases not matched to a gene: 7.

The gene calls are TRBV5-4 and TRBJ2-7, with a weak D call TRBD1 (5 bases). CDR1 and CDR2 (germline): SGHNT, YYREEE (reference sequence). CDR3 size: 14 residues. V lost 0 bases and J 6 bases, leaving 13 bases between the germline ends. This chain's CDR3 is CASSLVGRAGEQYF. CDR3 in DNA: TGTGCCAGCAGCTTGGTCGGCAGGGCTGGCGAGCAGTACTTC.

This chain uses TRBV30 with TRBJ1-1, with 7 bases fitting TRBD1. The CDR3 sequence is 13 residues long. The J segment lost 1 base and the V segment lost 8 bases, leaving 7 bases of the junction unmatched. In germline, CDR1 is GTSNPN, CDR2 SVGIG (reference sequence). The CDR3 DNA sequence: TGTGCCGCTCAGGGGGATCCGAACACTGAAGCTTTCTTT. Translated: CAAQGDPNTEAFF.